A selection of T cell receptor beta chains follows, all from one sample in a study of T cells after posttransplantation cyclophosphamide. The method was immunoSEQ multiplex PCR; TCRdb's version includes in-frame clones alone and lacks a portion of them. The repertoire holds 45,000 to 60,000 clones, 92% seen once, with 3% to 3.5% in the top ten. The sequenced sample was PBMCs. These TCRs come from a woman between 45 and 60 years old in good health and a related stem cell transplant donor. Each CDR3 is given with its conserved first and last residue. A D gene is named only where the DNA matches it firmly. A clone size is listed for some rows: how often the clone was seen (once, few, many), or a class if it is expanded.

j_gene: TRBJ1-2
abundance: .
v_gene: TRBV9
d_gene: .
CDR3aa: CASSAGVTGHGYGYTF
CDR3nt: TGTGCCAGCAGCGCAGGGGTTACGGGACACGGCTATGGCTACACCTTC

j_gene: TRBJ1-2
abundance: once
v_gene: TRBV27
d_gene: TRBD1
CDR3aa: CASSSDRVGGYTF
CDR3nt: TGTGCCAGCAGTTCTGACAGGGTGGGGGGCTACACCTTC

j_gene: TRBJ1-1
abundance: .
v_gene: TRBV19
d_gene: TRBD1
CDR3aa: CASTSRDRGRSNTEAFF
CDR3nt: TGTGCCAGTACTAGCCGGGACAGGGGACGGAGTAACACTGAAGCTTTCTTT

j_gene: TRBJ2-1
abundance: .
v_gene: TRBV29-1
d_gene: .
CDR3aa: CSGRVGNEQFF
CDR3nt: TGCAGCGGCAGGGTAGGCAATGAGCAGTTCTTC

j_gene: TRBJ1-1
abundance: .
v_gene: TRBV7-6
d_gene: .
CDR3aa: CASGEDMNTEAFF
CDR3nt: TGTGCCAGCGGGGAGGACATGAACACTGAAGCTTTCTTT

j_gene: TRBJ2-1
abundance: .
v_gene: TRBV27
d_gene: TRBD2
CDR3aa: CASSRIAGAGRRSYNEQFF
CDR3nt: TGTGCCAGCAGTAGAATAGCGGGAGCAGGGCGAAGATCCTACAATGAGCAGTTCTTC

j_gene: TRBJ2-7
abundance: .
v_gene: TRBV7-2
d_gene: .
CDR3aa: CASSSWSLIYEQYF
CDR3nt: TGTGCCAGCAGCTCTTGGTCCCTAATCTACGAGCAGTACTTC

j_gene: TRBJ2-5
abundance: .
v_gene: TRBV28
d_gene: TRBD2
CDR3aa: CASRRLAGRQETQYF
CDR3nt: TGTGCCAGCAGGCGACTAGCGGGGCGGCAAGAGACCCAGTACTTC

j_gene: TRBJ1-3
abundance: once
v_gene: TRBV30
d_gene: TRBD1
CDR3aa: CAWTGGLSGNTIYF
CDR3nt: TGTGCCTGGACAGGGGGTCTCTCTGGAAACACCATATATTTT

j_gene: TRBJ2-7
abundance: .
v_gene: TRBV5-1
d_gene: TRBD2
CDR3aa: CASSTAGTTAYEQYF
CDR3nt: TGCGCCAGCAGCACGGCAGGGACTACGGCCTACGAGCAGTACTTC

j_gene: TRBJ1-6
abundance: .
v_gene: TRBV2
d_gene: TRBD1
CDR3aa: CASILWDSDYSPLHF
CDR3nt: TGTGCCAGCATCCTATGGGACAGTGATTATTCACCCCTCCACTTT

j_gene: TRBJ2-5
abundance: .
v_gene: TRBV9
d_gene: TRBD2
CDR3aa: CASSEGGSEETQYF
CDR3nt: TGTGCCAGCAGCGAGGGCGGGAGTGAAGAGACCCAGTACTTC

j_gene: TRBJ1-2
abundance: .
v_gene: TRBV6-1
d_gene: TRBD1
CDR3aa: CASSALRDRDFSNYGYTF
CDR3nt: TGTGCCAGCAGTGCCCTCCGGGACAGGGACTTTTCTAACTATGGCTACACCTTC

j_gene: TRBJ1-4
abundance: .
v_gene: TRBV4-2
d_gene: .
CDR3aa: CASSLYRDGEKLFF
CDR3nt: TGTGCCAGCAGCCTATACAGGGACGGCGAAAAACTGTTTTTT

j_gene: TRBJ1-5
abundance: .
v_gene: TRBV2
d_gene: .
CDR3aa: CASRDTGLGQPQHF
CDR3nt: TGTGCCAGCAGGGATACAGGGCTCGGACAGCCCCAGCATTTT

j_gene: TRBJ2-5
abundance: .
v_gene: TRBV4-1
d_gene: TRBD1
CDR3aa: CASSPPDREQETQYF
CDR3nt: TGCGCCAGCAGCCCACCAGACAGGGAACAAGAGACCCAGTACTTC

j_gene: TRBJ2-7
abundance: .
v_gene: TRBV6-6
d_gene: .
CDR3aa: CASSYDAAASSYEQYF
CDR3nt: TGTGCCAGCAGTTACGATGCGGCTGCGAGCTCCTACGAGCAGTACTTC

j_gene: TRBJ2-1
abundance: .
v_gene: TRBV11-3
d_gene: .
CDR3aa: CASSLELAGSNEQFF
CDR3nt: TGTGCCAGCAGCTTAGAGTTAGCTGGCAGCAATGAGCAGTTCTTC

j_gene: TRBJ1-2
abundance: .
v_gene: TRBV18
d_gene: TRBD1
CDR3aa: CASSPNTGEGYGYTF
CDR3nt: TGTGCCAGCTCACCAAACACAGGGGAAGGCTATGGCTACACCTTC

j_gene: TRBJ2-2
abundance: .
v_gene: TRBV6-6
d_gene: .
CDR3aa: CASNPDSTGELFF
CDR3nt: TGTGCCAGCAACCCGGACAGCACCGGGGAGCTGTTTTTT

j_gene: TRBJ1-1
abundance: .
v_gene: TRBV19
d_gene: TRBD1
CDR3aa: CASTLGRGVTEAFF
CDR3nt: TGTGCCAGTACCCTCGGCAGGGGGGTTACTGAAGCTTTCTTT

j_gene: TRBJ1-1
abundance: .
v_gene: TRBV19
d_gene: .
CDR3aa: CASIRTDSTEAFF
CDR3nt: TGTGCCAGTATCCGGACAGACAGTACTGAAGCTTTCTTT

j_gene: TRBJ2-7
abundance: once
v_gene: TRBV6-5
d_gene: .
CDR3aa: CATRRSWTSYEQYF
CDR3nt: TGTGCCACCCGAAGGTCGTGGACATCTTACGAGCAGTACTTC

j_gene: TRBJ2-2
abundance: .
v_gene: TRBV19
d_gene: .
CDR3aa: CASSLQRIGGADTGELFF
CDR3nt: TGTGCCAGTAGTCTCCAGCGGATAGGGGGAGCGGACACCGGGGAGCTGTTTTTT

j_gene: TRBJ2-1
abundance: .
v_gene: TRBV5-1
d_gene: .
CDR3aa: CASMEGRYNEQFF
CDR3nt: TGCGCCAGCATGGAGGGTCGGTACAATGAGCAGTTCTTC

j_gene: TRBJ1-4
abundance: .
v_gene: TRBV5-1
d_gene: .
CDR3aa: CASSLGQGMARVF
CDR3nt: TGCGCCAGCAGCTTGGGCCAGGGCATGGCTCGGGTTTTT

j_gene: TRBJ1-2
abundance: .
v_gene: TRBV6-6
d_gene: TRBD1
CDR3aa: CASSTRDSREHGYTF
CDR3nt: TGTGCCAGCAGTACCCGGGACAGTCGAGAGCATGGCTACACCTTC

j_gene: TRBJ2-7
abundance: once
v_gene: TRBV19
d_gene: .
CDR3aa: CASSPLRQVFSYEQYF
CDR3nt: TGTGCCAGTAGTCCGCTTCGACAGGTTTTCTCCTACGAGCAGTACTTC

j_gene: TRBJ2-3
abundance: few
v_gene: TRBV29-1
d_gene: .
CDR3aa: CSVSGVLLTDTQYF
CDR3nt: TGCAGCGTTTCAGGGGTCCTCCTCACAGATACGCAGTATTTT

j_gene: TRBJ2-2
abundance: .
v_gene: TRBV19
d_gene: TRBD1
CDR3aa: CASSNRDRGSGELFF
CDR3nt: TGTGCCAGTAGTAACCGGGACAGGGGGTCCGGGGAGCTGTTTTTT

j_gene: TRBJ2-7
abundance: .
v_gene: TRBV28
d_gene: .
CDR3aa: CASSPPGRGRYEQYF
CDR3nt: TGTGCCAGCAGTCCCCCCGGGAGGGGGCGGTACGAGCAGTACTTC

j_gene: TRBJ1-4
abundance: .
v_gene: TRBV19
d_gene: .
CDR3aa: CASMKRGLRTNEKLFF
CDR3nt: TGTGCCAGTATGAAACGGGGTTTGAGGACTAATGAAAAACTGTTTTTT

j_gene: TRBJ1-2
abundance: .
v_gene: TRBV6-1
d_gene: TRBD1
CDR3aa: CASNPARDRYGYTF
CDR3nt: TGTGCCAGCAACCCAGCTCGGGACAGGTATGGCTACACCTTC

j_gene: TRBJ2-3
abundance: .
v_gene: TRBV5-1
d_gene: .
CDR3aa: CASSLRSASVTDTQYF
CDR3nt: TGCGCCAGCAGCTTGAGGTCGGCTAGTGTTACAGATACGCAGTATTTT

j_gene: TRBJ2-5
abundance: .
v_gene: TRBV19
d_gene: TRBD2
CDR3aa: CASSKLRTSGQETQYF
CDR3nt: TGTGCCAGTAGTAAACTCAGGACTAGCGGACAAGAGACCCAGTACTTC

j_gene: TRBJ2-4
abundance: .
v_gene: TRBV2
d_gene: TRBD1
CDR3aa: CASSEERGRDSTQQGAKNIQYF
CDR3nt: TGTGCCAGCAGTGAAGAAAGGGGACGGGACAGCACTCAACAGGGGGCCAAAAACATTCAGTACTTC

j_gene: TRBJ1-3
abundance: .
v_gene: TRBV6-7
d_gene: TRBD1
CDR3aa: CASRRDRGREGSGNTIYF
CDR3nt: TGTGCCAGCAGGCGAGACAGGGGGCGAGAGGGCTCTGGAAACACCATATATTTT

j_gene: TRBJ2-5
abundance: .
v_gene: TRBV5-1
d_gene: .
CDR3aa: CASSDNQETQYF
CDR3nt: TGCGCCAGCAGCGACAACCAAGAGACCCAGTACTTC

j_gene: TRBJ2-7
abundance: .
v_gene: TRBV6-1
d_gene: TRBD1
CDR3aa: CASSPRDRDGEQYF
CDR3nt: TGTGCCAGCAGTCCCCGGGACAGGGACGGCGAGCAGTACTTC

j_gene: TRBJ2-7
abundance: once
v_gene: TRBV7-9
d_gene: TRBD1
CDR3aa: CASSYRTGSSYEQYF
CDR3nt: TGTGCCAGCAGCTACCGGACAGGGAGCTCCTACGAGCAGTACTTC

j_gene: TRBJ1-1
abundance: .
v_gene: TRBV5-4
d_gene: .
CDR3aa: CASSLGGRGPMNTEAFF
CDR3nt: TGTGCCAGCAGCTTGGGGGGCAGGGGTCCCATGAACACTGAAGCTTTCTTT

j_gene: TRBJ1-4
abundance: .
v_gene: TRBV28
d_gene: TRBD1
CDR3aa: CASSSMTGGGEKLFF
CDR3nt: TGTGCCAGCAGTTCCATGACAGGGGGTGGAGAAAAACTGTTTTTT

j_gene: TRBJ2-7
abundance: .
v_gene: TRBV28
d_gene: .
CDR3aa: CASSLFGDPGDEQYF
CDR3nt: TGTGCCAGCAGTTTATTTGGTGACCCAGGGGACGAGCAGTACTTC

j_gene: TRBJ1-5
abundance: few
v_gene: TRBV2
d_gene: TRBD1
CDR3aa: CASSQGGASNQPQHF
CDR3nt: TGTGCCAGCAGTCAAGGGGGCGCAAGCAATCAGCCCCAGCATTTT

j_gene: TRBJ2-2
abundance: .
v_gene: TRBV19
d_gene: .
CDR3aa: CASTLSGGPDTGELFF
CDR3nt: TGTGCCAGTACCCTGTCCGGGGGGCCAGACACCGGGGAGCTGTTTTTT

j_gene: TRBJ2-3
abundance: .
v_gene: TRBV7-9
d_gene: .
CDR3aa: CASSYTDTQYF
CDR3nt: TGTGCCAGCAGTTACACAGATACGCAGTATTTT

j_gene: TRBJ2-5
abundance: .
v_gene: TRBV7-2
d_gene: TRBD1
CDR3aa: CASNPGYGQGPGETQYF
CDR3nt: TGTGCCAGCAACCCCGGGTATGGACAGGGGCCTGGAGAGACCCAGTACTTC

j_gene: TRBJ2-1
abundance: once
v_gene: TRBV5-1
d_gene: TRBD2
CDR3aa: CASSSGSLAGGGDEQFF
CDR3nt: TGCGCCAGCAGCTCGGGGTCTCTAGCGGGGGGCGGAGATGAGCAGTTCTTC

j_gene: TRBJ2-7
abundance: .
v_gene: TRBV7-9
d_gene: TRBD1
CDR3aa: CASSYGTGNTLRYF
CDR3nt: TGTGCCAGCAGCTACGGGACAGGGAACACCTTAAGGTACTTC

j_gene: TRBJ2-3
abundance: .
v_gene: TRBV27
d_gene: TRBD1
CDR3aa: CASSPGTGGWLSTDTQYF
CDR3nt: TGTGCCAGCAGTCCTGGGACAGGGGGATGGTTGAGCACAGATACGCAGTATTTT

j_gene: TRBJ1-3
abundance: .
v_gene: TRBV6-6
d_gene: .
CDR3aa: CASSSRQVSGNTIYF
CDR3nt: TGTGCCAGCAGCTCTCGACAGGTCTCTGGAAACACCATATATTTT

j_gene: TRBJ2-6
abundance: .
v_gene: TRBV7-6
d_gene: .
CDR3aa: CASSYSVRARRAGANVLTF
CDR3nt: TGTGCCAGCAGCTACTCAGTTAGGGCTCGCAGGGCTGGGGCCAACGTCCTGACTTTC

j_gene: TRBJ2-5
abundance: .
v_gene: TRBV19
d_gene: .
CDR3aa: CASSIDSASQETQYF
CDR3nt: TGTGCCAGTAGTATAGATAGCGCCTCTCAAGAGACCCAGTACTTC

j_gene: TRBJ2-7
abundance: .
v_gene: TRBV2
d_gene: .
CDR3aa: CASNLVSYEQYF
CDR3nt: TGTGCCAGCAATTTGGTTTCCTACGAGCAGTACTTC